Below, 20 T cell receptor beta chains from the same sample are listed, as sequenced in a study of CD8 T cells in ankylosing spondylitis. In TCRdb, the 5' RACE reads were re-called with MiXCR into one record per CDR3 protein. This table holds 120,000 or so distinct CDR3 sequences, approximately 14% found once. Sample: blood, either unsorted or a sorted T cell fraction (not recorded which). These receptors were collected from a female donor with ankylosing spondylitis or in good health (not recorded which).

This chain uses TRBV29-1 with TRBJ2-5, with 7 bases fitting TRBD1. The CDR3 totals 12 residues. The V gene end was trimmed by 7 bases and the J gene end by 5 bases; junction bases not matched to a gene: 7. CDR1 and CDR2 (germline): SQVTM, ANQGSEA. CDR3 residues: CSAYRGGETQYF. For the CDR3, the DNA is TGCAGCGCCTACAGGGGTGGGGAGACCCAGTACTTC.

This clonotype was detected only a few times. The CDR3 region has the DNA TGTGCCAGCATGGGGACAGCAAAAGATACGCAGTATTTT. Translating it yields CASMGTAKDTQYF. The chain links TRBV2 to TRBJ2-3; 7 bases line up with TRBD1. This CDR3 has 13 residues. Germline trimming cut 7 bases from V and 5 bases from J; bases unmatched to any gene: 6. From germline, CDR1 is SNHLY and CDR2 FYNNEI.

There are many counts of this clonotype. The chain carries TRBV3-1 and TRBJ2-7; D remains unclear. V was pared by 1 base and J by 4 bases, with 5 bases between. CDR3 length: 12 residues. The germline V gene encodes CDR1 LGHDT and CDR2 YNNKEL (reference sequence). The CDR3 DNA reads TGTGCCAGCAGCCAAGTCAGATACGAGCAGTACTTC. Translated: CASSQVRYEQYF.

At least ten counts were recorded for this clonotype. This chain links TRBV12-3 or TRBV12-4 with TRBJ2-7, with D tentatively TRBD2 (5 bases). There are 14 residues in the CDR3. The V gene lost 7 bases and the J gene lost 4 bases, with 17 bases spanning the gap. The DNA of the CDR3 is TGTGCCAGCACCATGGACTCCCGGGTGTACGAGCAGTACTTC. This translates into CASTMDSRVYEQYF.

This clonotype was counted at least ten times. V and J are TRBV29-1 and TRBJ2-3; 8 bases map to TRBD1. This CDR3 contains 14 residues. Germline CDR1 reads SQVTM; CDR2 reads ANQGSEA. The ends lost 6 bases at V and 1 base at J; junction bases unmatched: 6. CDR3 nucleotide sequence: TGCAGCGTCGGTCCGGGACAGGGCACAGATACGCAGTATTTT. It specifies CSVGPGQGTDTQYF.

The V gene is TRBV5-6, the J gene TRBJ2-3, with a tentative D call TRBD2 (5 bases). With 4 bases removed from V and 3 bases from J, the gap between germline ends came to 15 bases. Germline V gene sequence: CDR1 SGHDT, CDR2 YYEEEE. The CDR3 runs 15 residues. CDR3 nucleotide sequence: TGTGCCAGCAGCCCGCCTAGGAGGAGAACAGATACGCAGTATTTT. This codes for CASSPPRRRTDTQYF.

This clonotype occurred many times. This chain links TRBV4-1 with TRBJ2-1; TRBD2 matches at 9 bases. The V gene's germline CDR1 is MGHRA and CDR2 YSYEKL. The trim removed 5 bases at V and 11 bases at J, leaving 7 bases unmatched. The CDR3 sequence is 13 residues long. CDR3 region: CASSTRTSDQQFF. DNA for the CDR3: TGCGCCAGCAGCACCCGGACTAGCGATCAGCAGTTCTTC.

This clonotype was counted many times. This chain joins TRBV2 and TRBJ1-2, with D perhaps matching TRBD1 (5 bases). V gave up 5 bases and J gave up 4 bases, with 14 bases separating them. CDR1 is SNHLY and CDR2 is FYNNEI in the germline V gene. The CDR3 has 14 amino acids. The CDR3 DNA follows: TGTGCCAGCAGTACGGGAGGGACGGTCTATGGCTACACCTTC. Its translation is CASSTGGTVYGYTF.

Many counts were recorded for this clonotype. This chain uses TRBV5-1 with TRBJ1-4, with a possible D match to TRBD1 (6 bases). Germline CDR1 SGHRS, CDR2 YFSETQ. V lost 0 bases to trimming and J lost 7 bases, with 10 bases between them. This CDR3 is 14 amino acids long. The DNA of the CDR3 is TGCGCCAGCAGCTTGGCGGCAGGGGTTGAAAAACTGTTTTTT. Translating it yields CASSLAAGVEKLFF. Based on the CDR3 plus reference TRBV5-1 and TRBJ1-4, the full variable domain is KAGVTQTPRYLIKTRGQQVTLSCSPISGHRSVSWYQQTPGQGLQFLFEYFSETQRNKGNFPGRFSGRQFSNSRSEMNVSTLELGDSALYLCASSLAAGVEKLFFGSGTQLSVL.

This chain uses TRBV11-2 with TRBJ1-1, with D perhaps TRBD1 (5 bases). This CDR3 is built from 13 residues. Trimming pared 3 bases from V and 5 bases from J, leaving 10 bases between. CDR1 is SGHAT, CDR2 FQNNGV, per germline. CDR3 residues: CASSLGPETEAFF. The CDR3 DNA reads TGTGCCAGCAGCTTGGGACCGGAAACTGAAGCTTTCTTT.

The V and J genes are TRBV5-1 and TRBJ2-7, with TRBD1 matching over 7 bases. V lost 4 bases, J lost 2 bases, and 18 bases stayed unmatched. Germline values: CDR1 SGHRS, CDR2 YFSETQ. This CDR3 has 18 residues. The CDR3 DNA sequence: TGCGCCAGCAGCCCCCTTAACTTTCTCCGGGACAGCGCCTACGAGCAGTACTTC. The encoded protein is CASSPLNFLRDSAYEQYF.

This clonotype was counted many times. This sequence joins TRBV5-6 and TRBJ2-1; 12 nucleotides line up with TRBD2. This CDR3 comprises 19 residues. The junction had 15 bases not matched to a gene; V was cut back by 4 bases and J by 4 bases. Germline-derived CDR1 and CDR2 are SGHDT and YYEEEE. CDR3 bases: TGTGCCAGCAGCATTGAACGACTAGCGGGAGAGTGGGGTTACAATGAGCAGTTCTTC. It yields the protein CASSIERLAGEWGYNEQFF.

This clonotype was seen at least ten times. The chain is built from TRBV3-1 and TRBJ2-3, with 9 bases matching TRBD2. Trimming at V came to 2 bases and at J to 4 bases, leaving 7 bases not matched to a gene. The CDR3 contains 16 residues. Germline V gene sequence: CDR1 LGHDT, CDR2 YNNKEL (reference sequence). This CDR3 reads CASSQRSPSGADTQYF. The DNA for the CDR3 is TGTGCCAGCAGCCAAAGATCGCCTAGCGGGGCAGATACGCAGTATTTT.

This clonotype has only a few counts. CDR3 sequence: CASSLPLRANNEQFF. The CDR3 DNA reads TGCGCCAGCAGCTTACCCTTAAGGGCCAACAATGAGCAGTTCTTC. The V gene is TRBV5-1, the J gene TRBJ2-1; D unclear. Germline values: CDR1 SGHRS, CDR2 YFSETQ. There are 15 residues in the CDR3. The V end was cut by 2 bases, the J end by 5 bases, with 14 bases between. The full variable domain, its missing parts supplied by reference TRBV5-1 and TRBJ2-1, is KAGVTQTPRYLIKTRGQQVTLSCSPISGHRSVSWYQQTPGQGLQFLFEYFSETQRNKGNFPGRFSGRQFSNSRSEMNVSTLELGDSALYLCASSLPLRANNEQFFGPGTRLTVL.

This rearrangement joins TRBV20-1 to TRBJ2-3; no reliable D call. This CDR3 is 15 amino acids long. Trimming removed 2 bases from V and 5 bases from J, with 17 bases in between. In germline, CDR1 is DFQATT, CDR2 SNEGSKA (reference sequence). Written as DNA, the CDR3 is TGCAGTGCTAGAAAGATTGTAAGGATGGAAGATACGCAGTATTTT. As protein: CSARKIVRMEDTQYF.

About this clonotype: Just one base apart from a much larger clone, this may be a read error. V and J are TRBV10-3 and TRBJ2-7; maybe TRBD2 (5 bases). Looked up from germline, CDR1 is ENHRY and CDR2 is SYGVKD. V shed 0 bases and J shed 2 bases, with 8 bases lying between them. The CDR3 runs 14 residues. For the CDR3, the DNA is TGTGCCATCAGTGAGTCGAGGGCAACCTACGAGCAGTACTTC. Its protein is CAISESRATYEQYF.

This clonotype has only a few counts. DNA for the CDR3: TGTGCCAGCAGCTTTGGGGGACAGTATTTGTATGGCTACACCTTC. The encoded protein is CASSFGGQYLYGYTF. The chain is built from TRBV5-6 and TRBJ1-2; TRBD1 agrees at 7 bases. The CDR3 extends over 15 amino acids. Germline trimming cut 2 bases from V and 5 bases from J; bases unmatched to any gene: 9. CDR1 is SGHDT, CDR2 YYEEEE, per germline. Looking up the rest from reference TRBV5-6 and TRBJ1-2 gives the full variable domain: DAGVTQSPTHLIKTRGQQVTLRCSPKSGHDTVSWYQQALGQGPQFIFQYYEEEERQRGNFPDRFSGHQFPNYSSELNVNALLLGDSALYLCASSFGGQYLYGYTFGSGTRLTVV.

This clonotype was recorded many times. In nucleotides, the CDR3 is TGTGCCAGCAGCTTGGCGTCGGGGGGCTTAGGGGAGCTGTTTTTT. Translating it yields CASSLASGGLGELFF. The chain links TRBV7-3 to TRBJ2-2; TRBD2 might be the D (7 bases). Germline lookup yields CDR1 SGHTA and CDR2 FQGTGA. Trimming shortened V by 3 bases and J by 8 bases, and 16 bases separated the two germline ends. The CDR3 extends over 15 amino acids. The entire variable domain, with the rest obtained from reference TRBV7-3 and TRBJ2-2, is as follows: GAGVSQTPSNKVTEKGKYVELRCDPISGHTALYWYRQSLGQGPEFLIYFQGTGAADDSGLPNDRFFAVRPEGSVSTLKIQRTERGDSAVYLCASSLASGGLGELFFGEGSRLTVL.

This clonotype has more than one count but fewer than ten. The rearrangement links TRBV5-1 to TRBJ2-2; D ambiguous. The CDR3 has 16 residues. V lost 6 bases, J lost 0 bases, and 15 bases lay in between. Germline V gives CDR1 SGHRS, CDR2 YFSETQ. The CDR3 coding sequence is TGCGCCAGCATGCCAGTTAGGGCTGCGAACACCGGGGAGCTGTTTTTT. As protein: CASMPVRAANTGELFF.

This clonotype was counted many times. The CDR3, as DNA: TGCGCCAGCAGCCAAGGGACACGAGGAGGGACTGAAGCTTTCTTT. This codes for CASSQGTRGGTEAFF. J is TRBJ1-1 and V is TRBV5-1; possible D gene TRBD1, 6 bases. The CDR3 consists of 15 residues. Germline V lookup: CDR1 SGHRS, CDR2 YFSETQ. The V and J ends lost 4 bases and 5 bases respectively, with 18 bases between them.